Presented here are 8 T cell receptor beta chains from one specimen sequenced in a study of blood T cell repertoires in COVID-19 (dated by TCRdb to the early 2020s). To prepare the library, the immunoSEQ multiplex PCR assay was applied. TCRdb took this table from immuneACCESS and kept in-frame rearrangements with V and J called. Such tables lack part of the clones; where checked against another copy, unresolved V genes explain under half of the gap, and the rest is unexplained. This sample holds some 460,000 clones; around 89% were observed only once. 4.3% of the sample rests with the top ten. The sample was peripheral blood. These receptors came from a woman in her thirties with acute or convalescent COVID-19.

The chain employs TRBV19 and TRBJ2-2; 7 nucleotides line up with TRBD1. The CDR3 length is 17 residues. Germline CDR1 LNHDA, CDR2 SQIVND (reference sequence). The V segment lost 1 base and the J segment 7 bases; nucleotides outside the gene matches: 12. The CDR3 here is CASSIVLLTGQVGELFF. DNA for the CDR3: TGTGCCAGTAGTATAGTCCTCTTGACAGGGCAGGTCGGGGAGCTGTTTTTT.

CDR3 loop: CASSAQGGPDTQYF. CDR3 coding DNA: TGTGCCAGCAGCGCACAGGGGGGGCCAGATACGCAGTATTTT. The rearrangement uses TRBV9 and TRBJ2-3, with a tentative D call TRBD1 (8 bases). Trimming shortened V by 3 bases and J by 4 bases, and 12 bases separated the two germline ends. Germline V gene lookup returns CDR1 SGDLS and CDR2 YYNGEE. The length of the CDR3 is 14 residues.

The CDR3 DNA follows: TGTGCCATCAGTGAGGGCACAGGGGGCATCAACGAGCAGTACTTC. Translation: CAISEGTGGINEQYF. The chain recombines TRBV10-3 with TRBJ2-7; the match to TRBD1 covers 9 bases. Per germline, CDR1 ENHRY and CDR2 SYGVKD. This CDR3 has 15 residues. V dropped 2 bases and J dropped 5; count of bases not matched to a gene: 7.

This chain joins TRBV9 and TRBJ2-3; D is ambiguous. Trimming pared 3 bases from V and 2 bases from J, leaving 10 bases between. The CDR3 totals 14 residues. The germline gives CDR1 SGDLS, CDR2 YYNGEE. The CDR3 DNA reads TGTGCCAGCAGCGCACGGGTGTCCACAGATACGCAGTATTTT. Protein sequence: CASSARVSTDTQYF.

The chain employs TRBV28 and TRBJ1-3, with D perhaps matching TRBD1 (5 bases). Trimming pared 7 bases from V and 2 bases from J, leaving 12 bases between. Germline CDR1 is MDHEN and CDR2 is SYDVKM. This CDR3 region has 14 residues. As DNA, the CDR3 is TGTGCCAGCACCTCCGGGGGTCCTGGAAACACCATATATTTT. This encodes CASTSGGPGNTIYF. The full variable domain, its missing parts supplied by reference TRBV28 and TRBJ1-3, is DVKVTQSSRYLVKRTGEKVFLECVQDMDHENMFWYRQDPGLGLRLIYFSYDVKMKEKGDIPEGYSVSREKKERFSLILESASTNQTSMYLCASTSGGPGNTIYFGEGSWLTVV.

The genes are TRBV3-1 (or the pseudogene TRBV3-2) and TRBJ1-5; D ambiguous. Germline V gene sequence: CDR1 LGHDT, CDR2 YNNKEL (reference sequence). The CDR3 has 15 residues. V was trimmed by 0 bases and J by 1 base, leaving 7 bases between them. CDR3 coding DNA: TGTGCCAGCAGCCAAGAATTCCAGAGCAATCAGCCCCAGCATTTT. This translates into CASSQEFQSNQPQHF.

The genes are TRBV30 and TRBJ1-2, with D possibly being TRBD1 (6 bases). Germline V lookup: CDR1 GTSNPN, CDR2 SVGIG (reference sequence). CDR3 size: 12 residues. V was pared by 4 bases and J by 6 bases, with 12 bases between. The CDR3 spells CAWMGGLDGYTF. Written as DNA, the CDR3 is TGTGCCTGGATGGGGGGGCTTGATGGCTACACCTTC.

The chain links TRBV18 to TRBJ1-1, with 10 bases matching TRBD1. The V gene's germline CDR1 is KGHSH and CDR2 LQKENI. The CDR3 is made up of 14 amino acids. J gave up 3 bases and V 6 bases, and 4 bases lay outside the gene matches. The CDR3 DNA follows: TGTGCCAGCTCGCGACAGGGGGCTGACACTGAAGCTTTCTTT. Its protein product is CASSRQGADTEAFF.